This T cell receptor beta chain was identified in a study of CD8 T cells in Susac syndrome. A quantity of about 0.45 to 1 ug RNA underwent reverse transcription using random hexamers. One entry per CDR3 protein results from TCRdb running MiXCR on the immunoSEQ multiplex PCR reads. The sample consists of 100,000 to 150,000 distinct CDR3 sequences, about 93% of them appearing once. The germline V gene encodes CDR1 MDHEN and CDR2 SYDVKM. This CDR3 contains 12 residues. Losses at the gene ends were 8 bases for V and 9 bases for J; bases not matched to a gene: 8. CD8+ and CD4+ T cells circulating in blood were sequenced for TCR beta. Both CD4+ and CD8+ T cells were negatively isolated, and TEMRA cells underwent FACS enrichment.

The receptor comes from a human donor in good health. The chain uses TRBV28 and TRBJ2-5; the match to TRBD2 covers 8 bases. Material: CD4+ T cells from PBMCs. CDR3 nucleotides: TGTGCCAGCCTTCTAGCGGGTGGATCCCAGTACTTC. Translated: CASLLAGGSQYF.